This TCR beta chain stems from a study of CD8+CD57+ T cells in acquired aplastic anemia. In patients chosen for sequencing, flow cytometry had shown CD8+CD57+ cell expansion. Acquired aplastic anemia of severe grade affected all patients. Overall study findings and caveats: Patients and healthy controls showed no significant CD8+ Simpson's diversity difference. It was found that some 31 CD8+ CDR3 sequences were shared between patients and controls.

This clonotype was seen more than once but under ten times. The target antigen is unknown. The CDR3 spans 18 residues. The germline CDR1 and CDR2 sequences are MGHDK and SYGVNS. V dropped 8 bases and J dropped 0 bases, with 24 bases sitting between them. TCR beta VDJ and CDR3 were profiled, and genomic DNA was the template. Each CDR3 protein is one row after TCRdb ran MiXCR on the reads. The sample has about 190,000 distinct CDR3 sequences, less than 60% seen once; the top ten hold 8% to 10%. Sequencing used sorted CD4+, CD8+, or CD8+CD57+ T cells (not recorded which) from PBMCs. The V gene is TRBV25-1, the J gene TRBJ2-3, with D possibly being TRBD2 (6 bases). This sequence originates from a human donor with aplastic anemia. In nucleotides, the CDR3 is TGTGCCAGCCTCGGGACTCTGGGGACTGGTGCTAGCACAGATACGCAGTATTTT. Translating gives CASLGTLGTGASTDTQYF. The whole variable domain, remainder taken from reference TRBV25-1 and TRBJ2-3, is EADIYQTPRYLVIGTGKKITLECSQTMGHDKMYWYQQDPGMELHLIHYSYGVNSTEKGDLSSESTVSRIRTEHFPLTLESARPSHTSQYLCASLGTLGTGASTDTQYFGPGTRLTVL.